These 5 T cell receptor beta chains originate from one sample sequenced in a study of blood T cell repertoires in COVID-19. Generated by immunoSEQ multiplex PCR, the TCRdb table keeps only in-frame clones and is missing some. The sample lists 120,000 or so clones; approximately 82% were seen once. The sample taken for sequencing was peripheral blood. All receptors come from a woman aged 45-60 years with acute or convalescent COVID-19.

CDR3 sequence reads: CASSHRVVDPWGYTF. CDR3 bases: TGTGCCAGCAGTCACAGGGTGGTGGACCCTTGGGGCTACACCTTC. The chain couples TRBV2 to TRBJ1-2; D perhaps matches TRBD1 (6 bases). The ends were cut back, 5 bases at V and 8 bases at J, with 21 bases in the middle. Germline-derived CDR1 and CDR2 are SNHLY and FYNNEI. CDR3 length: 15 amino acids.

This sequence joins TRBV29-1 and TRBJ2-1, with D perhaps TRBD2 (6 bases). This CDR3 is 10 amino acids long. Germline V CDR1 and CDR2: SQVTM, ANQGSEA. This CDR3 is CRVGGYEQFF. For the CDR3, the DNA is TGCCGGGTGGGGGGTTATGAGCAGTTCTTC.

The V gene is TRBV19, the J gene TRBJ1-3; TRBD1 matches 8 bases. J gave up 0 bases and V 4 bases, and 5 bases lay outside the gene matches. Germline CDR1 is LNHDA and CDR2 is SQIVND (reference sequence). The CDR3 is 16 amino acids. The CDR3 reads CASSRGQAISGNTIYF. CDR3 nucleotides: TGTGCCAGTAGTAGGGGACAGGCCATCTCTGGAAACACCATATATTTT.

V is TRBV7-3 and J is TRBJ2-7, with a tentative D call TRBD1 (6 bases). Germline-derived CDR1 and CDR2 are SGHTA and FQGTGA. CDR3 length equals 14 residues. The V end was cut by 1 base, the J end by 2 bases, with 9 bases between. The CDR3 coding sequence is TGTGCCAGCAGCTTAAATGGACAGACCTACGAGCAGTACTTC. As protein: CASSLNGQTYEQYF.

The gene calls are TRBV19 and TRBJ1-2, with 10 bases aligning to TRBD1. J lost 4 bases, V lost 8 bases, and 1 base had no gene match. The germline V gene has CDR1 LNHDA and CDR2 SQIVND (reference sequence). The CDR3 contains 12 residues. Here the CDR3 reads CASRDRGYGYTF. As DNA, the CDR3 is TGTGCCAGTCGGGACAGGGGCTATGGCTACACCTTC.